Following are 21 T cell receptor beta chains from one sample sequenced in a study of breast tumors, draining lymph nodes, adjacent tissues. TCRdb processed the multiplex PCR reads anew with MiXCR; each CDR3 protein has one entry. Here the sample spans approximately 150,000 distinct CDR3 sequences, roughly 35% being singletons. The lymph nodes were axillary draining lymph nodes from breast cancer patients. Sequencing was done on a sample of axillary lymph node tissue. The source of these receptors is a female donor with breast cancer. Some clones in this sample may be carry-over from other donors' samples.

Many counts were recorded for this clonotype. CDR3: CASATGGRETQYF. CDR3 DNA: TGTGCCAGCGCTACGGGGGGCCGCGAGACCCAGTACTTC. The chain joins TRBV7-3 to TRBJ2-5; D perhaps matches TRBD2 (7 bases). Germline values: CDR1 SGHTA, CDR2 FQGTGA. The CDR3 sequence is 13 residues long. The V end was cut by 8 bases, the J end by 5 bases, with 15 bases between. Complete variable domain (other parts from reference TRBV7-3 and TRBJ2-5): GAGVSQTPSNKVTEKGKYVELRCDPISGHTALYWYRQSLGQGPEFLIYFQGTGAADDSGLPNDRFFAVRPEGSVSTLKIQRTERGDSAVYLCASATGGRETQYFGPGTRLLVL.

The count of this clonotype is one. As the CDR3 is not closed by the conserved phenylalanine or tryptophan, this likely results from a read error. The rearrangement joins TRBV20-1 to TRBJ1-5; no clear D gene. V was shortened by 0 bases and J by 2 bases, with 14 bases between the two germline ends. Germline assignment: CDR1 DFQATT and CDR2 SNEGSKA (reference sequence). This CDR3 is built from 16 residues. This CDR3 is CSAREETGYGNQPQHL. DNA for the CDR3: TGCAGTGCTAGAGAGGAAACGGGGTATGGCAATCAGCCCCAGCATCTT.

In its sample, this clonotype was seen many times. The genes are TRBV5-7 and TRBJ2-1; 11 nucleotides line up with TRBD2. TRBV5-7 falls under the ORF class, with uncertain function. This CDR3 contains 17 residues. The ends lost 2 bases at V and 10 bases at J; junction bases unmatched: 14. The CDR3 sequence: CASSLKTNRGLAEEQFF. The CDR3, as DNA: TGTGCCAGCAGCTTAAAAACCAATCGGGGACTAGCGGAAGAGCAGTTCTTC.

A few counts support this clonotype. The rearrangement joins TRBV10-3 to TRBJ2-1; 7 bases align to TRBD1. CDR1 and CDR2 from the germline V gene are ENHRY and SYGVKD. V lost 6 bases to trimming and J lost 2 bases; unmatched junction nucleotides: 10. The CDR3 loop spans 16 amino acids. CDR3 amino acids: CAISWDRQNPYNEQFF. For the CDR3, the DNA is TGTGCCATCAGCTGGGACAGACAAAACCCCTACAATGAGCAGTTCTTC.

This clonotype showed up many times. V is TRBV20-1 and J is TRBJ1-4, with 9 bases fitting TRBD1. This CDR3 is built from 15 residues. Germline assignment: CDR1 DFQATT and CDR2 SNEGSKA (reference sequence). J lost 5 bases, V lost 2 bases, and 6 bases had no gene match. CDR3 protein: CSARRQGVANEKLFF. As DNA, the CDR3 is TGCAGTGCTAGAAGACAGGGGGTAGCAAATGAAAAACTGTTTTTT.

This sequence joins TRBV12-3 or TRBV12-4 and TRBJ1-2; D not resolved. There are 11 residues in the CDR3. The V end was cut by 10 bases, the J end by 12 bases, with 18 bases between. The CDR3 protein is CATRISSGNTF. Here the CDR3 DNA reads TGTGCCACCCGGATAAGCTCTGGAAACACCTTC.

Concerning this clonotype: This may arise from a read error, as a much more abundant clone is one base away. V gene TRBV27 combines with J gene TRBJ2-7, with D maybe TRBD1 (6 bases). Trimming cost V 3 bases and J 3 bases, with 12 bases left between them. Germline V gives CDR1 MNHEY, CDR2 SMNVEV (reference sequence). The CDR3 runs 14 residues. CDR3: CASSLGAEDYEQYF. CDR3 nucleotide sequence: TGTGCCAGCAGTTTGGGGGCAGAGGACTACGAGCAGTACTTC.

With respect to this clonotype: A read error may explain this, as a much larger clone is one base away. The CDR3 sequence is CASSQDLTGTVSSEQYF. The DNA of the CDR3 is TGTGCCAGCAGCCAAGATCTAACCGGGACGGTCTCCTCCGAGCAGTACTTC. The chain couples TRBV9 to TRBJ2-7, with D perhaps being TRBD1 or TRBD2 (5 bases each). CDR3 size: 17 residues. Per germline, CDR1 SGDLS and CDR2 YYNGEE.

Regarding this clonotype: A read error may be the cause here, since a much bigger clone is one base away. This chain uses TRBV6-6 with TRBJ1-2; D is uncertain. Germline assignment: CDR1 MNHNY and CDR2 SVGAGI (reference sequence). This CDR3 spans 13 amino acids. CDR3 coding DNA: TGTGCCAGCTCAGAACCTCCTAACTATGGCTACGCCTTC. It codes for CASSEPPNYGYAF.

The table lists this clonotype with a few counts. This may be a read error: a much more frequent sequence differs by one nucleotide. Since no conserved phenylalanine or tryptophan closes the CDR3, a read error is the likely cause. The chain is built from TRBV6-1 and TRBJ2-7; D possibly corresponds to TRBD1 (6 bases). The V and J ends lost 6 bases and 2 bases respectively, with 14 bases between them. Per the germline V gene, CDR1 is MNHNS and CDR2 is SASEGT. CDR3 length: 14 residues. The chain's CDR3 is CASRLGRGPYEQYL. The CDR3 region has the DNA TGTGCCAGCAGATTAGGCAGGGGTCCCTACGAGCAGTACCTC.

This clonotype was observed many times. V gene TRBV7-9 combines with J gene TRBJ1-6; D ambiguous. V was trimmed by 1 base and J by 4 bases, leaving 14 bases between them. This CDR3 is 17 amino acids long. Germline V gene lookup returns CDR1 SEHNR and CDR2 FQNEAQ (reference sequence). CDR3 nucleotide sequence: TGTGCCAGCAGCTTAGAAACTGGTGCCACGTATAATTCACCCCTCCACTTT. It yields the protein CASSLETGATYNSPLHF.

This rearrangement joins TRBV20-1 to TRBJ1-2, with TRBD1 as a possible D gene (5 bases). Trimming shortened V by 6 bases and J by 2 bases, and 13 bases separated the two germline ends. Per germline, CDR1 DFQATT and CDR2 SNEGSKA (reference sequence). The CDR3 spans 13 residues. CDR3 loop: CSASSTVNYGYTF. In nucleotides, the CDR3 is TGCAGTGCCAGCTCGACAGTAAACTATGGCTACACCTTC.

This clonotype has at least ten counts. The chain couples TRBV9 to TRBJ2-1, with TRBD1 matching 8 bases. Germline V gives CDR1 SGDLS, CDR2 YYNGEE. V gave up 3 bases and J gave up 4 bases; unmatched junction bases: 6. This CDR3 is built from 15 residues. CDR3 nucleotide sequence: TGTGCCAGCAGCGGACAGGGGTCTGTATACAATGAGCAGTTCTTC. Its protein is CASSGQGSVYNEQFF.

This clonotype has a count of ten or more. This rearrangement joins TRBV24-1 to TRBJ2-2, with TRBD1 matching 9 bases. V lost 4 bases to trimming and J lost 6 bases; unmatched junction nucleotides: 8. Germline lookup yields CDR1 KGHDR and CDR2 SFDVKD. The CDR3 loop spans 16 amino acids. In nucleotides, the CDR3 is TGTGCCACCAGTGAGCCGGGACAGGGACTCGCCGGGGAGCTGTTTTTT. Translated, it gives CATSEPGQGLAGELFF.

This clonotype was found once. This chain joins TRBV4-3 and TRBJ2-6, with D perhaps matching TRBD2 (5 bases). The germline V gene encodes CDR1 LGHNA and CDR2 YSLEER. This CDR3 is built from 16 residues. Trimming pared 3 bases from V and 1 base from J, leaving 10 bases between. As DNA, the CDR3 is TGCGCCAGCAGCCAGGAGGAGTGGTCTGGGGCCAACGTCCTGACTTTC. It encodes CASSQEEWSGANVLTF.

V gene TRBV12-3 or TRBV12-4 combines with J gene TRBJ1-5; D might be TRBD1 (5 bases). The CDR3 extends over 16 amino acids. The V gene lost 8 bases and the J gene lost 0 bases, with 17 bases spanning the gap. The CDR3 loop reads CASSRLTGDSNQPQHF. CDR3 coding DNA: TGTGCCAGCTCACGCCTCACAGGAGATAGCAATCAGCCCCAGCATTTT.

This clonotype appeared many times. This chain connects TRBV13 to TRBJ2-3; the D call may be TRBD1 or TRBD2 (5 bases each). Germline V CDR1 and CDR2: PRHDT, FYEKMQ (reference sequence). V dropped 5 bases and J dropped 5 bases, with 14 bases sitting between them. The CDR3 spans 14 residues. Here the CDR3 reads CASSPRGDLDTQYF. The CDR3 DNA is TGTGCCAGCAGCCCAAGAGGGGATCTAGATACGCAGTATTTT.

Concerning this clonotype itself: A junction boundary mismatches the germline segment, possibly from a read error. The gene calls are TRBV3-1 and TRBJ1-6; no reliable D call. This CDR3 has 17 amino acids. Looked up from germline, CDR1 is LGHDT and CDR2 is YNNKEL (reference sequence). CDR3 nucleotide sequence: TGTGGCAGCAGCCAAGATCTGGAGATCTCCTATAATTCATCCCTCCACTTT. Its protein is CGSSQDLEISYNSSLHF.

Written as DNA, the CDR3 is TGTGCCAGCAGCGGCGGGACAGGGGGTTTCGGCTACACCTTC. It is translated as CASSGGTGGFGYTF. This sequence joins TRBV5-6 and TRBJ1-2, with 11 bases identical to TRBD1. The CDR3 contains 14 residues. Trimming cost V 4 bases and J 8 bases; bases outside gene matches: 7. The germline gives CDR1 SGHDT, CDR2 YYEEEE.

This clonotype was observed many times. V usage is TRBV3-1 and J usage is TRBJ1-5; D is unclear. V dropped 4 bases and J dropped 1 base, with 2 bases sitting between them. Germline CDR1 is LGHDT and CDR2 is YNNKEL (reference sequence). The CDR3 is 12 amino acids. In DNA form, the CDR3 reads TGTGCCAGCAGCCCGAGCAATCAGCCCCAGCATTTT. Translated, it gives CASSPSNQPQHF.

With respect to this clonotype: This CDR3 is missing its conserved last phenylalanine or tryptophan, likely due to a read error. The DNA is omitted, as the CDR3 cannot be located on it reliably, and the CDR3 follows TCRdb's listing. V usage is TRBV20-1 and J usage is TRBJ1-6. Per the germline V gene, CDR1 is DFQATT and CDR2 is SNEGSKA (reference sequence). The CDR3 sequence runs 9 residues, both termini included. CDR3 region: CSARGTSGG.